This T cell receptor (beta chain) was captured by sequencing in a study of Graves' ophthalmopathy and Graves' hyperthyroidism. About the study: Researchers obtained peripheral blood at initial diagnosis, before any treatment had begun.

Transcripts of RNA were the source for amplifying TCR beta CDR3 regions. In the first round, RT-PCR was carried out with HTBI primers, and a multiplex PCR formed the second round. TCRdb recomputed calls from the multiplex PCR reads with MiXCR, one row per CDR3 protein. The sample gives 680,000 or so distinct CDR3 sequences, over 20% of which show up once; approximately 6.5% is in the top ten. Calling hyperthyroidism stable required that no ophthalmopathy show up within 18 months of follow-up. Patients newly diagnosed with hyperthyroidism, under 2 months' duration, were aged 18 to 65, the study reports. PBMCs stemmed from around 9.1 ml of fresh peripheral blood. This CDR3 has 15 amino acids. Germline CDR1 reads SGDLS; CDR2 reads YYNGEE. V trimming: 4 bases; J trimming: 7 bases; junction bases outside the gene matches: 11.

The V gene is TRBV9, the J gene TRBJ2-1; 7 bases line up with TRBD1. Sequenced sample: peripheral blood. The sequence was collected from a woman aged 18-29 years with stable Graves' hyperthyroidism. Some clones in this sample may be carry-over from other donors' samples. CDR3 nucleotides: TGTGCCAGCAGCATCCAGACAGGGCCAATAAATGAGCAGTTCTTC. Translating gives CASSIQTGPINEQFF.